This note documents a single T cell receptor (beta chain) sequence. These data belong to a study of blood T cell repertoires in COVID-19. Study-level information: Samples of COVID-19 (acute and convalescent) were obtained from the United States, Italy and Spain. Sources were T cells, B-cell-depleted T cells, or PBMCs; the material itself was cDNA or gDNA.

CDR1 and CDR2 from the germline V gene are SGHVS and FNYEAQ. Deletions cut 8 bases from V and 3 bases from J, with 20 bases between. The CDR3 has 16 residues. In the study's own analysis: The authors estimated nucleated cell counts from reference gene primer amplification. Some clones are missing from TCRdb's copy, which holds only in-frame ones; the method was immunoSEQ multiplex PCR. D and trimming were read from the DNA, whereas the V and J calls and clone size are those reported in that table. The sample consists of more than 95,000 clones, approximately 80% of them appearing once. This sequence originates from a man in his fifties or sixties with acute or convalescent COVID-19. This chain uses TRBV7-6 with TRBJ2-1, with a possible D match to TRBD1 (6 bases). The sample was peripheral blood. The CDR3 DNA sequence: TGTGCCAGCTGTGCAGGGGTAGACCCAATCTACAATGAGCAGTTCTTC. It codes for CASCAGVDPIYNEQFF.